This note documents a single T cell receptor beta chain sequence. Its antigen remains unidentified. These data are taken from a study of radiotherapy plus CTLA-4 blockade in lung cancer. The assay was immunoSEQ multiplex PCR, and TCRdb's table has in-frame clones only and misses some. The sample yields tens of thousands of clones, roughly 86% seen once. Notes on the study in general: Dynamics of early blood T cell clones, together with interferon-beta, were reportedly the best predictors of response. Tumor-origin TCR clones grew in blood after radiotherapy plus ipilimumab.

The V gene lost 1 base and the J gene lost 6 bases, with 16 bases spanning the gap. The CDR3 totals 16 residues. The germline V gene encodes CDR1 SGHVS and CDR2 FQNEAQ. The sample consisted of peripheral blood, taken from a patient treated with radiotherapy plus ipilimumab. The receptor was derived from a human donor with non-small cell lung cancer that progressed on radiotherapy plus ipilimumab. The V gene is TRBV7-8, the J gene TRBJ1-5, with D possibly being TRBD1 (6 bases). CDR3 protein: CASSLDSGGWSQPQHF. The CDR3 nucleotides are TGTGCCAGCAGCTTAGATTCGGGGGGCTGGTCTCAGCCCCAGCATTTT.